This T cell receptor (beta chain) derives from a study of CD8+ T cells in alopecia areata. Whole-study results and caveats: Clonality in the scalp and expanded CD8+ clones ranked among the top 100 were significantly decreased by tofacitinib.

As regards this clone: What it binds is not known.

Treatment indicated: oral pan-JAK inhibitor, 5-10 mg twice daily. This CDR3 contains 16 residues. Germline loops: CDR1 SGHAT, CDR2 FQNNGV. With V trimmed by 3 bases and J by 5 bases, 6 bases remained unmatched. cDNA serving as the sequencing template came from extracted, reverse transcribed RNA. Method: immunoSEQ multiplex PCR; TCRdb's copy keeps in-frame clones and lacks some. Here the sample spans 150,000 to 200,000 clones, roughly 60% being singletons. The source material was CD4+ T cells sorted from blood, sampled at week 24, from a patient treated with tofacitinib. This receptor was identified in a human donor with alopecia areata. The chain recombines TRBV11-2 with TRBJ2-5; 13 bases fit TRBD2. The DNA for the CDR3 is TGTGCCAGCAGCTTGACTAGCGGGGGGTGGGTGGAGACCCAGTACTTC. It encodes CASSLTSGGWVETQYF.